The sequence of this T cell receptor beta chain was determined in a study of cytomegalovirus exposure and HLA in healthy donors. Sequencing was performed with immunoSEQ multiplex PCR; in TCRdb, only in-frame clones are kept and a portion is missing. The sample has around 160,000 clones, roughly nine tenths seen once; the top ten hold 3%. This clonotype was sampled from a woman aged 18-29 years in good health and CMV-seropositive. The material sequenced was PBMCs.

CDR3 amino acids: CASSLIGDSYEQYF. CDR3 nucleotides: TGTGCCAGCAGTTTAATAGGGGACTCCTACGAGCAGTACTTC. J is TRBJ2-7 and V is TRBV27, with a tentative D call TRBD1 (5 bases). The germline V and J ends were trimmed by 2 bases and 0 bases, with 8 bases remaining between them. The CDR3 consists of 14 residues. The germline V gene encodes CDR1 MNHEY and CDR2 SMNVEV (reference sequence).